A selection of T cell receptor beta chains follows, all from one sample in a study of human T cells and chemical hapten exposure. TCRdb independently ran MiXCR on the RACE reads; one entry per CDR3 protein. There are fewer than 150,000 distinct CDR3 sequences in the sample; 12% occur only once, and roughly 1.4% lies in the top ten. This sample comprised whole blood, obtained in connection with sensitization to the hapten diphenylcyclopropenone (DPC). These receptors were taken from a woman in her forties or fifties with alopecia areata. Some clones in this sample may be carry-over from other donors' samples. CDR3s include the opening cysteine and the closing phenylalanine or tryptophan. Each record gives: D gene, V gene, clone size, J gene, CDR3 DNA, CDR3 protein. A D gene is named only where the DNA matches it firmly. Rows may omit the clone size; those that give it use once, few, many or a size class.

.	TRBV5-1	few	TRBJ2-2	TGCGCCAGCAGCTTGCGCCAGGGGTCGACCGGGGAGCTGTTTTTT	CASSLRQGSTGELFF
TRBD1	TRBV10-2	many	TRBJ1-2	TGCGCCAGCAGACCGGGACAGGCGTATGGCTACACCTTC	CASRPGQAYGYTF
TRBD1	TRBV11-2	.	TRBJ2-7	TGTGCCAGCAGCCCTCAAGGGACAGCGACCTACGAGCAGTACTTC	CASSPQGTATYEQYF
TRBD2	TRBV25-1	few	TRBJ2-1	TGTGCCAGCAGTCCGGGGCAACTAGCGGGTAATTACAATGAGCAGTTCTTC	CASSPGQLAGNYNEQFF
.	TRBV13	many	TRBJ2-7	TGTGCCAGCAGCACCAGAGGGGGGCCTACTTCCGAGCAGTACTTC	CASSTRGGPTSEQYF
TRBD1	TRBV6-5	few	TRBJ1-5	TGTGCCAGCATGGACAGGATAGGGCAGCCCCAGCATTTT	CASMDRIGQPQHF
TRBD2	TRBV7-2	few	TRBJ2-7	TGTGCCAGCAGTACTTCCAGCGGGAGGACGGGGGAGCAGTACTTC	CASSTSSGRTGEQYF
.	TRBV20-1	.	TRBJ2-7	TGCAGTGCTAGAGGGCAGCGGGTCGAGCAGTACTTC	CSARGQRVEQYF
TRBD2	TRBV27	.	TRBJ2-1	TGTGCCAGCAGTTTACTAGCGGGGGTTAACAATGAGCAGTTCTTC	CASSLLAGVNNEQFF
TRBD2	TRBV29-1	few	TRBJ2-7	TGCAGCGTGGTGGGACTAGCGGGGGTGAGCTCCTACGAGCAGTACTTC	CSVVGLAGVSSYEQYF
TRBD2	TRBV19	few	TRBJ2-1	TGTGCCAGTAGTATAGGGGGGAGGGATGAGCAGTTCTTC	CASSIGGRDEQFF
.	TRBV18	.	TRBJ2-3	TGTGCCAGCTCACCAATCACGGGGCGGTTTACAGATACGCAGTATTTT	CASSPITGRFTDTQYF
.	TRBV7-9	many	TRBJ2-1	TGTGCCAGCAGCTTAGGTCCTAGCTACAATGAGCAGTTCTTC	CASSLGPSYNEQFF
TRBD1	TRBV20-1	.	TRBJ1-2	TGCAGTGCTAGAGCCCAGGGGGCCACAGGCTACACCTTC	CSARAQGATGYTF
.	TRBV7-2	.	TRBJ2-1	TGTGCCAGCAGCTTATTTGCGGGGTCCTACAATGAGCAGTTCTTC	CASSLFAGSYNEQFF
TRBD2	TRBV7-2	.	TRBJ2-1	TGTGCCAGCAGCTCTACAGCGGGAGGCCCCAGGAATGAGCAGTTCTTC	CASSSTAGGPRNEQFF
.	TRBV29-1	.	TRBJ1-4	TGCAGCGTAATGACCCGCGGCGAAAAACTGTTTTTT	CSVMTRGEKLFF
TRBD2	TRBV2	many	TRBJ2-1	TGTGCCAGCAAGGACGGGACTAGCGGGACCAATGAGCAGTTCTTC	CASKDGTSGTNEQFF
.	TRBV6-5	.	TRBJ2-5	TGTGCCAGCAGTTATGGGAATAAAGAGACCCAGTACTTC	CASSYGNKETQYF
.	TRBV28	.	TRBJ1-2	TGTGCCAGCAGTTTACAGGTTTATGGCTACACCTTC	CASSLQVYGYTF
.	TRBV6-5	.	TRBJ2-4	TGTGCCAGCAGTTATGGACTCGCAGCCAAAAACATTCAGTACTTC	CASSYGLAAKNIQYF
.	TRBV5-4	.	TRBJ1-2	TGTGCCAGCAGCCTACCCCGGCAGGGGAATAACTATGGCTACACCTTC	CASSLPRQGNNYGYTF
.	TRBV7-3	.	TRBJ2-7	TGTGCCAGCAGCTTAAATAGTAGGGGAGCGCCCGTACATAATATCCTACGAGGGCAGTACTTC	CASSLNSRGAPVHNILRGQYF
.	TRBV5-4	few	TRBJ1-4	TGTGCCAGCAGCTTACAAGGAACTAATGAAAAACTGTTTTTT	CASSLQGTNEKLFF
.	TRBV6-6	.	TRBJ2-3	TGTGCCAGCAGTTACCATTGGGGCACAGATACGCAGTATTTT	CASSYHWGTDTQYF
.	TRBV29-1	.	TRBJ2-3	TGCAGCGTTGTGGGTGAACGACAGGACCGCACAGATACGCAGTATTTT	CSVVGERQDRTDTQYF
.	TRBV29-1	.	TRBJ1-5	TGCAGCGTTGGGTCAGGAGGAGATCCCCAGCATTTT	CSVGSGGDPQHF
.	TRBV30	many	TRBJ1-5	TGTGCCTGGGGGACGCCCTCGGATAGCAATCAGCCCCAGCATTTT	CAWGTPSDSNQPQHF
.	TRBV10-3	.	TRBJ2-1	TGTGCCATCAGGCGGGACAGTTGGGGCAATGAGCAGTTCTTC	CAIRRDSWGNEQFF
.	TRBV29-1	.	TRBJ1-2	TGCAGCGTTGATAAGCGGACGGCCTATGGCTACACCTTC	CSVDKRTAYGYTF
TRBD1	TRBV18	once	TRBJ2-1	TGTGCCAGCTCACCTTCCCGGGACAGGGTGGACGAGCAGTTCTTC	CASSPSRDRVDEQFF
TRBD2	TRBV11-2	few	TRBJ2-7	TGTGCCAGCAGCCCCCGAGGTAGCGGGAACTACGAGCAGTACTTC	CASSPRGSGNYEQYF
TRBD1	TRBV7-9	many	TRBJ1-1	TGTGCCAGCAGCCAAGACAGGGACACTGAAGCTTTCTTT	CASSQDRDTEAFF
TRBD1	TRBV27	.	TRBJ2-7	TGTGCCAGCAGTTATGACAGGGCCCTGGGGGAGCAGTACTTC	CASSYDRALGEQYF
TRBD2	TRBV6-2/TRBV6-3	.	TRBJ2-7	TGTGCCAGCTGGACTAGCGGACGGGGTTCCGAGCAGTACTTC	CASWTSGRGSEQYF